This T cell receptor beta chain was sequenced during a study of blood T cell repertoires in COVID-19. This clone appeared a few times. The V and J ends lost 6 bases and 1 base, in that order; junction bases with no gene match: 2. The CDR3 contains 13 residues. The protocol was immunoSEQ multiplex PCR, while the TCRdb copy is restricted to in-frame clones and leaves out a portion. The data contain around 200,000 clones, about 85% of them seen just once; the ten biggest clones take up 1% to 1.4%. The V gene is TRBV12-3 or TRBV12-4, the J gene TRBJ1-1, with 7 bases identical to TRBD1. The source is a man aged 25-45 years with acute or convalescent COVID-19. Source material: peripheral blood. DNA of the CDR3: TGTGCCAGCAGGGGGACAGAGAACACTGAAGCTTTCTTT. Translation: CASRGTENTEAFF.